Presented here are 30 T cell receptor beta chains from one specimen sequenced in a study of cytomegalovirus exposure and HLA in healthy donors. Measured with immunoSEQ multiplex PCR; TCRdb has only the in-frame clones, and not every one. Among about 250,000 clones, roughly 87% were seen once, and the ten largest hold around 12%. The sample consisted of PBMCs. Receptor source: a man between 18 and 35 years old in good health and CMV-seropositive.

This clone has more than one count but fewer than ten. V is TRBV30 and J is TRBJ1-1; 8 bases agree with TRBD1. The CDR3 loop spans 14 amino acids. Germline CDR1 reads GTSNPN; CDR2 reads SVGIG (reference sequence). The V and J ends lost 2 bases and 2 bases, in that order; junction bases with no gene match: 4. CDR3 sequence: CAWSWPGGNTEAFF. The CDR3 DNA reads as TGTGCCTGGAGTTGGCCAGGGGGCAACACTGAAGCTTTCTTT.

This chain connects TRBV7-9 to TRBJ1-5, with TRBD1 matching over 9 bases. Germline CDR1 reads SEHNR; CDR2 reads FQNEAQ (reference sequence). Trimming removed 5 bases from V and 5 bases from J; junction bases left unmatched: 4. The CDR3 consists of 14 residues. CDR3 residues: CASSKDRGYQPQHF. CDR3 coding DNA: TGTGCCAGCAGCAAGGACAGGGGATATCAGCCCCAGCATTTT.

This clone turned up a few times. The chain employs TRBV9 and TRBJ2-1; possible D gene TRBD1, 5 bases. V was shortened by 2 bases and J by 0 bases, with 6 bases between the two germline ends. This CDR3 comprises 14 residues. The V gene's germline CDR1 is SGDLS and CDR2 YYNGEE. The CDR3 here is CASSVDSSYNEQFF. CDR3 bases: TGTGCCAGCAGCGTCGACAGCTCCTACAATGAGCAGTTCTTC. The full variable domain, completed using reference TRBV9 and TRBJ2-1, is DSGVTQTPKHLITATGQRVTLRCSPRSGDLSVYWYQQSLDQGLQFLIQYYNGEERAKGNILERFSAQQFPDLHSELNLSSLELGDSALYFCASSVDSSYNEQFFGPGTRLTVL.

The chain links TRBV5-8 to TRBJ2-5; D is possibly TRBD1 or TRBD2 (5 bases each). CDR3 length equals 16 residues. The V and J ends lost 5 bases and 5 bases respectively, with 22 bases between them. Looked up from germline, CDR1 is SGHTS and CDR2 is YDEGEE. The CDR3 loop is CASSYPGTAKMETQYF. The CDR3 region has the DNA TGTGCCAGCAGTTATCCCGGGACCGCCAAGATGGAGACCCAGTACTTC.

This clone appeared many times. This chain uses TRBV10-3 with TRBJ2-1; 7 bases map to TRBD1. After removal of 4 bases from V and 5 bases from J, the junction contained 11 bases not matched to a gene. This CDR3 comprises 16 residues. Per germline, CDR1 ENHRY and CDR2 SYGVKD. CDR3 nucleotide sequence: TGTGCCATCAGTGCTATACAGGGGCGTAGAGACAATGAGCAGTTCTTC. Protein sequence: CAISAIQGRRDNEQFF.

The rearrangement links TRBV6-5 to TRBJ1-4; D unclear. V gave up 0 bases and J gave up 1 base, with 6 bases separating them. The CDR3 extends over 15 amino acids. Germline lookup yields CDR1 MNHEY and CDR2 SVGAGI. CDR3 DNA sequence: TGTGCCAGCAGTTACTCCGCAGGAACTAATGAAAAACTGTTTTTT. Protein sequence: CASSYSAGTNEKLFF.

The chain combines TRBV9 with TRBJ2-2; D might be TRBD2 (5 bases). The V end lost 3 bases, the J end lost 6 bases, and 12 bases lay between the germline ends. Per germline, CDR1 SGDLS and CDR2 YYNGEE. The CDR3 runs 14 residues. The CDR3 nucleotides are TGTGCCAGCAGCGCCCCTGATAGCGCCGGGGAGCTGTTTTTT. It yields the protein CASSAPDSAGELFF.

V and J are TRBV5-1 and TRBJ2-2; the match to TRBD2 covers 13 bases. V shed 1 base and J 6 bases; nucleotides not matched to a gene: 3. This CDR3 is built from 16 residues. The germline V gene has CDR1 SGHRS and CDR2 YFSETQ. The CDR3, as DNA: TGCGCCAGCAGCTTGCCGGGACTAGCGGGATCCGGGGAGCTGTTTTTT. Amino acid sequence: CASSLPGLAGSGELFF.

The gene calls are TRBV5-1 and TRBJ1-2; D is ambiguous. CDR3 size: 12 residues. Germline loops: CDR1 SGHRS, CDR2 YFSETQ. Trimming took off 0 bases at V and 7 bases at J, with 7 bases between the two ends. For the CDR3, the DNA is TGCGCCAGCAGCTTGGCGATGGGTGGCTACACCTTC. Translating it yields CASSLAMGGYTF.

The V call is TRBV5-1, the J call TRBJ1-1, with 8 bases that match TRBD1. The CDR3 covers 15 residues. From germline, CDR1 is SGHRS and CDR2 YFSETQ. J gave up 6 bases and V 4 bases, and 11 bases lay outside the gene matches. CDR3 DNA sequence: TGCGCCAGCAGCGGAGGACAGGGAGGAATGGCTGAAGCTTTCTTT. Amino acids: CASSGGQGGMAEAFF.

The J gene is TRBJ2-3, the V gene TRBV13; D might be TRBD2 (5 bases). Germline V gene lookup returns CDR1 PRHDT and CDR2 FYEKMQ (reference sequence). V gave up 0 bases and J gave up 5 bases, with 15 bases separating them. The CDR3 length is 16 residues. The DNA of the CDR3 is TGTGCCAGCAGCTTAGGCTCGCGGGCTACCCAAGATACGCAGTATTTT. Protein sequence: CASSLGSRATQDTQYF.

The DNA of the CDR3 is TGTGCCAGCAGTGTGGCAGGGATGTACGAGCAGTACTTC. Protein sequence: CASSVAGMYEQYF. The chain employs TRBV6-1 and TRBJ2-7, with a tentative D call TRBD1 (5 bases). Germline assignment: CDR1 MNHNS and CDR2 SASEGT. The CDR3 loop spans 13 amino acids. V lost 4 bases and J 4 bases, leaving 11 bases between the germline ends.

The V gene is TRBV28, the J gene TRBJ2-7; D is undetermined. Germline V gene sequence: CDR1 MDHEN, CDR2 SYDVKM. Between the trimmed V and J ends, which lost 8 bases and 4 bases, there was a span of 6 bases. The CDR3 is 10 amino acids. CDR3 loop: CASGVYEQYF. As DNA, the CDR3 is TGTGCCAGCGGAGTTTACGAGCAGTACTTC.

The chain links TRBV7-2 to TRBJ2-7; 9 positions agree with TRBD1. Germline V gene data show CDR1 as SGHTA and CDR2 as FQGNSA. Trimming at V came to 4 bases and at J to 2 bases, leaving 6 bases not matched to a gene. The CDR3 sequence is 15 residues long. CDR3 residues: CASSSAGTGTYEQYF. In nucleotides, the CDR3 is TGTGCCAGCAGCTCGGCGGGGACAGGGACCTACGAGCAGTACTTC.

This chain connects TRBV2 to TRBJ1-1; D is undetermined. V shed 4 bases and J shed 0 bases, with 9 bases lying between them. This CDR3 has 14 residues. Germline V gives CDR1 SNHLY, CDR2 FYNNEI. As DNA, the CDR3 is TGTGCCAGCAGTGTAGGACGGATGAACACTGAAGCTTTCTTT. Protein sequence: CASSVGRMNTEAFF.

This clone was found once. The chain joins TRBV19 to TRBJ2-7; D remains unclear. Germline V gene sequence: CDR1 LNHDA, CDR2 SQIVND (reference sequence). The V and J ends lost 5 bases and 4 bases respectively, with 18 bases between them. The CDR3 spans 15 residues. The CDR3 nucleotides are TGTGCCAGTAGTCCTACCGGCCCAGCCTCTTACGAGCAGTACTTC. It encodes CASSPTGPASYEQYF.

The chain combines TRBV5-1 with TRBJ1-4, with TRBD1 matching over 8 bases. The V and J ends lost 0 bases and 6 bases, in that order; junction bases with no gene match: 7. The germline V gene has CDR1 SGHRS and CDR2 YFSETQ. This CDR3 is 16 amino acids long. The CDR3, as DNA: TGCGCCAGCAGCTTGGGGGCCGGGACAGGTTATGAAAAACTGTTTTTT. It is translated as CASSLGAGTGYEKLFF. Full variable domain (missing parts from reference TRBV5-1 and TRBJ1-4): KAGVTQTPRYLIKTRGQQVTLSCSPISGHRSVSWYQQTPGQGLQFLFEYFSETQRNKGNFPGRFSGRQFSNSRSEMNVSTLELGDSALYLCASSLGAGTGYEKLFFGSGTQLSVL.

CDR3 sequence (DNA): TGCGCCAGCAGTCAGGGACAGGGGGATTTCGCTGAAGCTTTCTTT. This sequence encodes CASSQGQGDFAEAFF. J is TRBJ1-1 and V is TRBV23-1; 11 bases fit TRBD1. TRBV23-1 is recorded as an ORF, its role being uncertain. The CDR3 is 15 residues long. V lost 3 bases and J lost 6; bases outside the gene matches: 6.

The genes are TRBV30 and TRBJ1-5; no clear D. Trimming left V 2 bases short and J 0 bases short, with 5 bases between. The CDR3 consists of 13 residues. Looked up from germline, CDR1 is GTSNPN and CDR2 is SVGIG (reference sequence). CDR3 sequence reads: CAWSRNSNQPQHF. The CDR3 bases are TGTGCCTGGAGTAGAAATAGCAATCAGCCCCAGCATTTT.

In DNA form, the CDR3 reads TGCAGCGTTGAACCTCGGGGGGACGCGTTCAATGAGCAGTTCTTC. It is translated as CSVEPRGDAFNEQFF. The gene calls are TRBV29-1 and TRBJ2-1; 7 nucleotides match TRBD2. V shed 2 bases and J 6 bases; nucleotides not matched to a gene: 10. CDR1 is SQVTM, CDR2 ANQGSEA, per germline. The CDR3 spans 15 residues.

There are a few counts of this clone. The chain recombines TRBV9 with TRBJ1-1; 8 bases fit TRBD1. V lost 3 bases and J lost 3; bases outside the gene matches: 7. CDR1 is SGDLS, CDR2 YYNGEE, per germline. The CDR3 is 15 amino acids. Here the CDR3 DNA reads TGTGCCAGCAGCGGACAACAGGGGGATCACACTGAAGCTTTCTTT. Translated, it gives CASSGQQGDHTEAFF.

This clone has just one count. V gene TRBV13 combines with J gene TRBJ1-1, with 9 bases lining up with TRBD1. V shed 4 bases and J 6 bases; nucleotides not matched to a gene: 3. CDR3 length equals 13 residues. Germline-derived CDR1 and CDR2 are PRHDT and FYEKMQ (reference sequence). In nucleotides, the CDR3 is TGTGCCAGCAGCTACAGGGGGCTACCTGAAGCTTTCTTT. Its translation: CASSYRGLPEAFF.

The chain is built from TRBV4-1 and TRBJ2-5, with a weak D call TRBD2 (6 bases). The CDR3 extends over 16 amino acids. Per germline, CDR1 MGHRA and CDR2 YSYEKL. The V end was cut by 1 base, the J end by 5 bases, with 17 bases between. CDR3 sequence reads: CASSQGYRDLRETQYF. In nucleotides, the CDR3 is TGCGCCAGCAGCCAAGGTTACCGGGACTTACGCGAGACCCAGTACTTC.

The rearrangement joins TRBV28 to TRBJ1-5; TRBD1 might be the D (5 bases). CDR1 and CDR2 (germline): MDHEN, SYDVKM. V lost 8 bases and J lost 2, with 7 bases in between. The CDR3 runs 12 residues. CDR3 DNA: TGTGCCAGCGGGGGGGGCAATCAGCCCCAGCATTTT. Its translation is CASGGGNQPQHF.

The rearrangement links TRBV9 to TRBJ1-1, with D possibly TRBD1 on 6 matching bases. The germline gives CDR1 SGDLS, CDR2 YYNGEE. Trimming cost V 4 bases and J 0 bases, with 13 bases left between them. This CDR3 region has 15 residues. The CDR3 protein is CASSPGTYMNTEAFF. The CDR3 bases are TGTGCCAGCAGCCCCGGGACATACATGAACACTGAAGCTTTCTTT.

J is TRBJ2-3 and V is TRBV6-1; the match to TRBD2 covers 12 bases. The CDR3 runs 19 residues. In germline, CDR1 is MNHNS, CDR2 SASEGT. Trimming cost V 0 bases and J 6 bases; bases outside gene matches: 13. For the CDR3, the DNA is TGTGCCAGCAGTGAAGCGAGACTAGCGGGAGTTCTTTCTAGGGATACGCAGTATTTT. Its translation: CASSEARLAGVLSRDTQYF.

Of note for this clone: Distinct nucleotide sequences in the sample also encode this CDR3. CDR3 region: CASSFGSYGYTF. The CDR3 bases are TGTGCCAGCAGTTTTGGGTCGTATGGCTACACCTTC. The rearrangement links TRBV28 to TRBJ1-2; no definite D call. The CDR3 loop spans 12 amino acids. CDR1 is MDHEN and CDR2 is SYDVKM in the germline V gene. V was trimmed by 3 bases and J by 5 bases, leaving 7 bases between them.

The chain couples TRBV14 to TRBJ2-5; no reliable D call. CDR3 length: 12 amino acids. Germline V lookup: CDR1 SGHDN, CDR2 FVKESK. Trimming cost V 1 base and J 5 bases, with 5 bases left between them. DNA of the CDR3: TGTGCCAGCAGCCAAGCGGAGGAGACCCAGTACTTC. Protein product: CASSQAEETQYF.

The chain recombines TRBV9 with TRBJ2-6; D unclear. Trimming took off 0 bases at V and 2 bases at J, with 12 bases between the two ends. The germline gives CDR1 SGDLS, CDR2 YYNGEE. The CDR3 runs 17 residues. In DNA form, the CDR3 reads TGTGCCAGCAGCGTAGCTACTGTGAGGACTGGGGCCAACGTCCTGACTTTC. Amino acid sequence: CASSVATVRTGANVLTF.

V and J are TRBV30 and TRBJ1-1; D not certain. Germline values: CDR1 GTSNPN, CDR2 SVGIG (reference sequence). V lost 5 bases and J 5 bases, leaving 15 bases between the germline ends. The CDR3 loop spans 13 amino acids. CDR3 loop: CAWALGGRTEAFF. As DNA, the CDR3 is TGTGCCTGGGCCCTCGGAGGGAGGACTGAAGCTTTCTTT. The variable domain in full, completed from reference TRBV30 and TRBJ1-1, reads SQTIHQWPATLVQPVGSPLSLECTVEGTSNPNLYWYRQAAGRGLQLLFYSVGIGQISSEVPQNLSASRPQDRQFILSSKKLLLSDSGFYLCAWALGGRTEAFFGQGTRLTVV.